Listed here are 28 T cell receptor beta chains from one sample, sequenced in a study of blood T cell repertoires in COVID-19. Repertoires were generated with immunoSEQ multiplex PCR, while TCRdb's copy carries only in-frame clones and drops some. The sample carries some 270,000 clones, around 82% recorded once. The sequenced material came from peripheral blood. The receptor set was obtained from a person between 70 and 80 years old with COVID-19, enrolled during active disease.

The chain uses TRBV5-6 and TRBJ1-2, with 7 bases fitting TRBD1. Germline V gives CDR1 SGHDT, CDR2 YYEEEE. The ends lost 3 bases at V and 8 bases at J; junction bases unmatched: 10. This CDR3 is built from 14 residues. As DNA, the CDR3 is TGTGCCAGCAGCTGGGACCTCAAGACAGGGGGCTACACCTTC. This encodes CASSWDLKTGGYTF.

V gene TRBV27 combines with J gene TRBJ2-5; 8 nucleotides align to TRBD1. The trim removed 4 bases at V and 10 bases at J, leaving 17 bases unmatched. This CDR3 is 16 amino acids long. Germline CDR1 is MNHEY and CDR2 is SMNVEV (reference sequence). The CDR3 protein is CASSSHRGSSLWDQYF. Here the CDR3 DNA reads TGTGCCAGCAGTTCACACAGGGGGAGTTCCTTATGGGACCAGTACTTC.

The chain carries TRBV12-3 or TRBV12-4 and TRBJ1-1; 7 bases agree with TRBD1. CDR3 length: 13 residues. J lost 6 bases, V lost 4 bases, and 5 bases had no gene match. CDR3 loop: CASSSPGGSEAFF. In nucleotides, the CDR3 is TGTGCCAGCAGTTCCCCAGGGGGGTCTGAAGCTTTCTTT.

This chain links TRBV5-1 with TRBJ1-1, with D possibly matching TRBD1 (5 bases). The CDR3 is 16 residues long. Trimming pared 3 bases from V and 0 bases from J, leaving 15 bases between. Germline V gene data show CDR1 as SGHRS and CDR2 as YFSETQ. Here the CDR3 DNA reads TGCGCCAGCAGCTCCGGGGACCGGGGGATGAACACTGAAGCTTTCTTT. This sequence encodes CASSSGDRGMNTEAFF.

V and J are TRBV6-6 and TRBJ2-7, with 7 bases aligning to TRBD2. J gave up 2 bases and V 4 bases, and 2 bases lay outside the gene matches. CDR3 length: 13 amino acids. Germline CDR1 MNHNY, CDR2 SVGAGI (reference sequence). This CDR3 is CASSSGGPYEQYF. The CDR3 bases are TGTGCCAGCAGTTCGGGAGGACCCTACGAGCAGTACTTC.

V and J are TRBV13 and TRBJ2-1; TRBD1 matches 8 bases. V shed 5 bases, J shed 8 bases, and the junction held 5 bases outside the gene matches. Germline CDR1 and CDR2: PRHDT and FYEKMQ (reference sequence). This CDR3 contains 13 residues. The CDR3 DNA is TGTGCCAGCAGCAAGGACAGGGATCATGAGCAGTTCTTC. Its translation: CASSKDRDHEQFF.

This sequence joins TRBV7-2 and TRBJ1-1; unclear D gene. From germline, CDR1 is SGHTA and CDR2 FQGNSA. The CDR3 runs to 15 residues. V gave up 1 base and J gave up 0 bases, with 9 bases separating them. The CDR3 coding sequence is TGTGCCAGCAGCTTAGAGAGTACCCTGAACACTGAAGCTTTCTTT. The encoded protein is CASSLESTLNTEAFF.

The J gene is TRBJ1-6, the V gene TRBV27; 7 nucleotides agree with TRBD1. The CDR3 sequence is 15 residues long. The germline V gene has CDR1 MNHEY and CDR2 SMNVEV (reference sequence). V gave up 7 bases and J gave up 5 bases; unmatched junction bases: 8. Here the CDR3 reads CASKPMGQNNSPLHF. CDR3 coding DNA: TGTGCCAGCAAACCCATGGGACAGAATAATTCACCCCTCCACTTT.

The rearrangement links TRBV28 to TRBJ2-3; possible D gene TRBD1, 6 bases. Germline lookup yields CDR1 MDHEN and CDR2 SYDVKM. Trimming left V 6 bases short and J 0 bases short, with 10 bases between. This CDR3 spans 14 amino acids. CDR3 residues: CASSSDRSTDTQYF. CDR3 sequence (DNA): TGTGCCAGCAGCTCAGACAGGAGCACAGATACGCAGTATTTT.

V is TRBV28 and J is TRBJ2-1; tentative D call: TRBD2 (5 bases). Germline V CDR1 and CDR2: MDHEN, SYDVKM. V was shortened by 2 bases and J by 7 bases, with 6 bases between the two germline ends. The CDR3 is made up of 12 amino acids. CDR3 in amino acids: CASSLPGNEQFF. In nucleotides, the CDR3 is TGTGCCAGCAGTTTACCGGGGAATGAGCAGTTCTTC.

The chain couples TRBV19 to TRBJ2-3; TRBD2 agrees at 14 bases. Looked up from germline, CDR1 is LNHDA and CDR2 is SQIVND (reference sequence). The J segment lost 10 bases and the V segment lost 4 bases, leaving 7 bases of the junction unmatched. This CDR3 region has 15 residues. CDR3 nucleotides: TGTGCCAGTAGTAGGGGACTAGCGGGGGATGCGGCGCAGTATTTT. Encoded protein: CASSRGLAGDAAQYF.

Written as DNA, the CDR3 is TGTGCCAGCAGCTTACGGGAGGGACTGCGTGAAAAACTGTTTTTT. This encodes CASSLREGLREKLFF. V is TRBV7-9 and J is TRBJ1-4, with a weak D call TRBD1 (5 bases). The V end lost 2 bases, the J end lost 7 bases, and 14 bases lay between the germline ends. This CDR3 region has 15 residues. Looked up from germline, CDR1 is SEHNR and CDR2 is FQNEAQ (reference sequence).

The chain couples TRBV12-3 or TRBV12-4 to TRBJ1-1; 7 positions match TRBD1. There are 12 residues in the CDR3. With 6 bases clipped from V and 11 bases from J, the junction kept 9 bases outside the gene matches. CDR3 residues: CASSATGVRAFF. DNA of the CDR3: TGTGCCAGCAGCGCAACAGGGGTTCGGGCTTTCTTT.

The V and J genes are TRBV5-6 and TRBJ2-7; tentative D call: TRBD1 (6 bases). The CDR3 runs to 15 residues. Trimming removed 0 bases at V and 8 bases at J, with 18 bases between. Germline V lookup: CDR1 SGHDT, CDR2 YYEEEE. The CDR3 DNA reads as TGTGCCAGCAGCTTGGAAGATCTGGGGGCAAGGAAGCAGTACTTC. Amino acids: CASSLEDLGARKQYF.

The chain recombines TRBV5-4 with TRBJ2-5; 8 bases are shared with TRBD2. CDR3 length: 15 amino acids. With 2 bases clipped from V and 4 bases from J, the junction kept 7 bases outside the gene matches. CDR1 and CDR2 from the germline V gene are SGHNT and YYREEE (reference sequence). The CDR3 loop is CASSFAQRGSETQYF. The CDR3, as DNA: TGTGCCAGCAGCTTTGCCCAGCGGGGGTCAGAGACCCAGTACTTC.

This chain joins TRBV5-6 and TRBJ1-2; maybe TRBD1 (5 bases). The CDR3 loop spans 17 amino acids. The germline V gene has CDR1 SGHDT and CDR2 YYEEEE. Trimming removed 0 bases from V and 0 bases from J, with 15 bases in between. CDR3 DNA sequence: TGTGCCAGCAGCTTGGTGGGCCAGGGCCTGACTAACTATGGCTACACCTTC. Translating gives CASSLVGQGLTNYGYTF.

This chain uses TRBV9 with TRBJ2-7; D ambiguous. Germline CDR1 SGDLS, CDR2 YYNGEE. Trimming took off 4 bases at V and 7 bases at J, with 18 bases between the two ends. The CDR3 runs to 14 residues. The CDR3 reads CASSPTWVTGEQYF. CDR3 in DNA: TGTGCCAGCAGCCCCACCTGGGTCACCGGGGAGCAGTACTTC.

V and J are TRBV13 and TRBJ1-3; 10 positions agree with TRBD1. The CDR3 contains 14 residues. Losses at the gene ends were 6 bases for V and 3 bases for J; bases not matched to a gene: 2. The germline CDR1 and CDR2 sequences are PRHDT and FYEKMQ (reference sequence). The CDR3 bases are TGTGCCAGCAGTCGGACAGGGGGTGGAAACACCATATATTTT. Its protein product is CASSRTGGGNTIYF.

Here the CDR3 DNA reads TGCGCCAGCAGCTTGGAGGGGACAGGAGTTCTAGAGCAGTTCTTC. It specifies CASSLEGTGVLEQFF. The J gene is TRBJ2-1, the V gene TRBV5-1, with 8 bases identical to TRBD1. The trim removed 0 bases at V and 10 bases at J, leaving 9 bases unmatched. This CDR3 comprises 15 residues. Germline V lookup: CDR1 SGHRS, CDR2 YFSETQ.

The chain joins TRBV5-8 to TRBJ2-5, with TRBD1 identical over 10 bases. CDR3 length: 17 amino acids. V gave up 0 bases and J gave up 4 bases; unmatched junction bases: 9. The V gene's germline CDR1 is SGHTS and CDR2 YDEGEE. This CDR3 is CASSLGTGGSSGETQYF. In DNA, the CDR3 is TGTGCCAGCAGCTTGGGGACAGGGGGGTCTAGTGGAGAGACCCAGTACTTC.

The rearrangement links TRBV7-2 to TRBJ2-7, with a weak D call TRBD1 (6 bases). Germline V gene lookup returns CDR1 SGHTA and CDR2 FQGNSA. The CDR3 is 15 residues long. Trimming took off 6 bases at V and 0 bases at J, with 15 bases between the two ends. Here the CDR3 reads CASSRPGTSSYEQYF. CDR3 nucleotides: TGTGCCAGCAGTCGTCCCGGGACAAGCTCCTACGAGCAGTACTTC.

This clone was recorded once. The chain combines TRBV29-1 with TRBJ1-6; TRBD1 is a possible D gene (6 bases). This CDR3 region has 13 residues. Germline CDR1 and CDR2: SQVTM and ANQGSEA. V lost 6 bases and J lost 4, with 10 bases in between. The CDR3 region has the DNA TGCAGCGTCGCGGACAGTTATAATTCACCCCTCCACTTT. Protein product: CSVADSYNSPLHF.

The CDR3: CASSHLSDRGRQPQHF. The CDR3 DNA is TGTGCCAGCAGCCATCTCTCCGACAGGGGACGGCAGCCCCAGCATTTT. The V call is TRBV3-1 (or the pseudogene TRBV3-2), the J call TRBJ1-5; 8 bases agree with TRBD1. In germline, CDR1 is LGHDT, CDR2 YNNKEL (reference sequence). CDR3 size: 16 residues. V lost 3 bases, J lost 7 bases, and 11 bases stayed unmatched.

V usage is TRBV6-6 and J usage is TRBJ2-7; possible D gene TRBD2, 5 bases. The V end was cut by 4 bases, the J end by 3 bases, with 7 bases between. This CDR3 is built from 12 residues. Germline V lookup: CDR1 MNHNY, CDR2 SVGAGI (reference sequence). The CDR3 nucleotides read TGTGCCAGCAGTTCCGGGGACTACGAGCAGTACTTC. Protein product: CASSSGDYEQYF.

This clone was observed once. The chain carries TRBV12-3 or TRBV12-4 and TRBJ2-5; D uncertain. V was cut by 5 bases and J by 2 bases, with 9 bases left in between. There are 13 residues in the CDR3. The CDR3 DNA reads TGTGCCAGCAGTCCCTCGGTACAAGAGACCCAGTACTTC. Encoded protein: CASSPSVQETQYF.

The V gene is TRBV6-5, the J gene TRBJ2-5; D is possibly TRBD1 (6 bases). The CDR3 is 14 residues long. The V and J ends lost 6 bases and 4 bases respectively, with 15 bases between them. Germline V lookup: CDR1 MNHEY, CDR2 SVGAGI. The CDR3 reads CASSATGWRETQYF. CDR3 nucleotides: TGTGCCAGCAGCGCCACAGGGTGGCGAGAGACCCAGTACTTC.

The chain joins TRBV7-3 to TRBJ1-6; the D is unclear. The CDR3 has 13 amino acids. Trimming left V 0 bases short and J 10 bases short, with 7 bases between. Per the germline V gene, CDR1 is SGHTA and CDR2 is FQGTGA. Written as DNA, the CDR3 is TGTGCCAGCAGCTTAACGCGGTGGTCACCCCTCCACTTT. Protein sequence: CASSLTRWSPLHF. Filled out from reference TRBV7-3 and TRBJ1-6, the complete variable domain reads GAGVSQTPSNKVTEKGKYVELRCDPISGHTALYWYRQSLGQGPEFLIYFQGTGAADDSGLPNDRFFAVRPEGSVSTLKIQRTERGDSAVYLCASSLTRWSPLHFGNGTRLTVT.

The CDR3 DNA is TGTGCCAGCAGCTTAACGACAGCGGGAGGTGCGCGTGATACGCAGTATTTT. It yields the protein CASSLTTAGGARDTQYF. This sequence joins TRBV7-3 and TRBJ2-3; TRBD2 agrees at 9 bases. This CDR3 region has 17 residues. J was trimmed by 6 bases and V by 0 bases; bases with no gene match: 10. Germline V gives CDR1 SGHTA, CDR2 FQGTGA.